The sample holds many counts of the clone carrying this T cell receptor (beta chain). Its antigen is currently unknown. Amplification of the TCR beta CDR3 regions used RNA transcripts (as template). Second-round multiplex PCR came after first-round RT-PCR with HTBI primers. TCRdb reprocessed the multiplex PCR reads via MiXCR and lists one record per CDR3 protein. The data contain more than 1,000,000 distinct CDR3 sequences, about 36% of them singletons. This sample is part of a study of Graves' ophthalmopathy and Graves' hyperthyroidism. The study's findings and limits: It was with 65% to 71% sensitivity and almost 75% specificity that the model predicted ophthalmopathy progression. Ophthalmopathy could be told apart from stable hyperthyroidism by a 13-signature model (just under 90% sensitivity, around 79% specificity).

The CDR3 runs to 19 residues. The germline gives CDR1 SGHRS, CDR2 YFSETQ. V was pared by 7 bases and J by 12 bases, with 37 bases between. Participants with hyperthyroidism, aged 18 to 65, were newly diagnosed with under 2 months' duration. Symptoms, serum thyroxine and TRAb, thyroid ultrasound, and orbital computed tomography formed the diagnostic basis. This clonotype was sampled from an adult man with Graves' hyperthyroidism. J is TRBJ1-4 and V is TRBV5-1; D is perhaps TRBD1 (5 bases). The sequencing sample was made of peripheral blood or thyroid tissue (not recorded which). In nucleotides, the CDR3 is TGCGCCAGCGCCGGAGTAACTGGGACTGAGGGAGGCTCGGGGCCTGAACTGTTTTTT. Protein product: CASAGVTGTEGGSGPELFF.